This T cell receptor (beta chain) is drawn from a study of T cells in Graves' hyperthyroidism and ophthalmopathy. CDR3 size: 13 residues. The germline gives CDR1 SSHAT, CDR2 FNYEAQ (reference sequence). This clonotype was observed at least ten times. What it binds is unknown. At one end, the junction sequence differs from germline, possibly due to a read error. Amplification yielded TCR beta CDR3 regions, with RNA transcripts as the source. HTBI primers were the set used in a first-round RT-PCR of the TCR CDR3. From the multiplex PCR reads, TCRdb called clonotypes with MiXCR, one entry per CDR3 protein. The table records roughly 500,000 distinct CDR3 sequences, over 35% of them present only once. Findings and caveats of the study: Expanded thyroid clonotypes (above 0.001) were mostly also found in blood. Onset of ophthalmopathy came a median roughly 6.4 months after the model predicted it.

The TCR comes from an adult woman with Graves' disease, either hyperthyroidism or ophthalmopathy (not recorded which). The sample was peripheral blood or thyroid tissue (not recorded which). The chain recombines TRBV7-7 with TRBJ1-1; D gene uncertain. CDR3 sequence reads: CASSSAENTEAFF. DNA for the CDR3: TGTGCTAGCAGCTCAGCAGAGAACACTGAAGCTTTCTTT.